The 8 T cell receptor beta chains below come from one sample, sequenced in a study of cytomegalovirus exposure and HLA in healthy donors. Vbeta (60) and Jbeta (13) primers were used in the PCR. Assay used: immunoSEQ multiplex PCR; TCRdb lists only in-frame clones, some missing. The repertoire consists of over 100,000 clones, with 9.5% to 13% occurring once and the leading ten covering around 5.9%. The sequenced sample was PBMCs. These TCRs come from a man aged 40-49 years in good health and CMV-seropositive.

The chain uses TRBV29-1 and TRBJ2-1, with D perhaps TRBD2 (6 bases). The ends were cut back, 6 bases at V and 2 bases at J, with 17 bases in the middle. Germline CDR1 SQVTM, CDR2 ANQGSEA. CDR3 size: 15 residues. CDR3 in DNA: TGCAGCGTCTTAATTCGGGGGTTGACCTACAATGAGCAGTTCTTC. It is translated as CSVLIRGLTYNEQFF.

This clone was detected only a few times. The CDR3 protein is CASSRAPYEQYF. The CDR3 nucleotides read TGTGCCAGCAGCCGGGCCCCCTACGAGCAGTACTTC. V gene TRBV14 combines with J gene TRBJ2-7, with D uncertain. Germline CDR1 reads SGHDN; CDR2 reads FVKESK. Trimming left V 4 bases short and J 2 bases short, with 6 bases between. The CDR3 is 12 residues long.

This clone was seen a handful of times. V and J are TRBV4-2 and TRBJ1-1; weak D call: TRBD1 (5 bases). The length of the CDR3 is 13 residues. Trimming took off 1 base at V and 8 bases at J, with 11 bases between the two ends. Germline loops: CDR1 LGHNA, CDR2 YNFKEQ. CDR3 sequence reads: CASSQGLPGEAFF. The CDR3 bases are TGTGCCAGCAGCCAAGGGCTGCCAGGGGAAGCTTTCTTT.

V and J are TRBV7-2 and TRBJ2-6; D is undetermined. There are 15 residues in the CDR3. Germline V gives CDR1 SGHTA, CDR2 FQGNSA. The germline V and J ends were trimmed by 5 bases and 0 bases, with 8 bases remaining between them. The CDR3 DNA sequence: TGTGCCAGCAGCCAGGCCAGCTCTGGGGCCAACGTCCTGACTTTC. This translates into CASSQASSGANVLTF.

The V and J genes are TRBV7-9 and TRBJ2-5; TRBD2 is a possible D gene (6 bases). Germline values: CDR1 SEHNR, CDR2 FQNEAQ (reference sequence). Trimming pared 8 bases from V and 0 bases from J, leaving 13 bases between. CDR3 size: 14 residues. The CDR3 DNA reads as TGTGCCAGCGGAAGACCTAGCGACCAAGAGACCCAGTACTTC. Translation: CASGRPSDQETQYF. Looking up the rest from reference TRBV7-9 and TRBJ2-5 gives the full variable domain: DTGVSQNPRHKITKRGQNVTFRCDPISEHNRLYWYRQTLGQGPEFLTYFQNEAQLEKSRLLSDRFSAERPKGSFSTLEIQRTEQGDSAMYLCASGRPSDQETQYFGPGTRLLVL.

This clone was detected only a few times. The chain carries TRBV18 and TRBJ1-2, with a tentative D call TRBD1 (6 bases). Looked up from germline, CDR1 is KGHSH and CDR2 is LQKENI. Trimming stripped 8 bases from V and 4 bases from J, with 14 bases between. The CDR3 is 13 amino acids. CDR3 residues: CASRQVVSYGYTF. In nucleotides, the CDR3 is TGTGCCAGCAGACAGGTCGTTTCCTATGGCTACACCTTC. Together with reference TRBV18 and TRBJ1-2, the CDR3 gives the full variable domain: NAGVMQNPRHLVRRRGQEARLRCSPMKGHSHVYWYRQLPEEGLKFMVYLQKENIIDESGMPKERFSAEFPKEGPSILRIQQVVRGDSAAYFCASRQVVSYGYTFGSGTRLTVV.

The V and J genes are TRBV28 and TRBJ2-1; 10 nucleotides line up with TRBD1. Germline values: CDR1 MDHEN, CDR2 SYDVKM. The V gene end was trimmed by 6 bases and the J gene end by 3 bases; junction bases not matched to a gene: 11. The CDR3 has 17 amino acids. The CDR3 here is CASSLTGTGDYYNEQFF. CDR3 nucleotides: TGTGCCAGCAGCCTCACCGGGACAGGGGATTACTACAATGAGCAGTTCTTC.

CDR3 sequence (DNA): TGTGCCAGCAGCCCCGTAGTCTATGGCTACACCTTC. As protein: CASSPVVYGYTF. The chain is built from TRBV28 and TRBJ1-2; D remains ambiguous. The CDR3 sequence is 12 residues long. The ends were cut back, 6 bases at V and 4 bases at J, with 9 bases in the middle. Germline lookup yields CDR1 MDHEN and CDR2 SYDVKM.